This TCR beta chain was captured by sequencing in a study of graft-versus-host responses after intestinal transplantation. Study at large: The recipients all started with anti-thymocyte globulin induction and then took tacrolimus and steroids for 2 to 4 years. Study-wide findings and caveats: Peak circulating GvH clone levels tracked with early post-transplant HvG declines. Graft-donor T cell macrochimerism coincided with high graft-versus-host to host-versus-graft clonal ratios in allografts. GvH clones appeared in recipient marrow, some first in ileum or blood.

A few counts support this clone. Its specificity is not known. Profiling relied on immunoSEQ multiplex PCR, and the TCRdb table lists in-frame clones only, not all of them. The sample lists about 85,000 clones, 80% to 85% occurring once. The CDR3 runs 16 residues. Germline V gene data show CDR1 as SGHRS and CDR2 as YFSETQ. Trimming removed 0 bases from V and 3 bases from J; junction bases left unmatched: 8. The sequence derives from a human donor who received an intestinal transplant. The genes are TRBV5-1 and TRBJ2-7; 8 bases fit TRBD1. Specimen: unstimulated CD8+ T cells sorted from spleen or lymph node cells, collected before intestinal transplant. The CDR3 sequence is CASSLGQGIPYYEQYF. The CDR3 DNA sequence: TGCGCCAGCAGCTTGGGACAGGGGATTCCTTACTACGAGCAGTACTTC.